These 26 T cell receptor beta chains originate from one sample sequenced in a study of blood T cell repertoires in COVID-19. Measured with immunoSEQ multiplex PCR; TCRdb has only the in-frame clones, and not every one. The repertoire holds 100,000 or so clones, with about 86% as singletons. Input material: peripheral blood. The receptor source for this set is a woman in her fifties or sixties in a cohort sampled during active or convalescent COVID-19.

The rearrangement joins TRBV6-6 to TRBJ2-2; possible D gene TRBD2, 5 bases. The V end was cut by 6 bases, the J end by 0 bases, with 11 bases between. CDR1 MNHNY and CDR2 SVGAGI come from the germline V gene (reference sequence). The CDR3 runs 15 residues. The CDR3 coding sequence is TGTGCCAGCAGGACCGGGGATACGAACACCGGGGAGCTGTTTTTT. Its translation: CASRTGDTNTGELFF.

The chain uses TRBV9 and TRBJ2-3; a weak D match, TRBD2 (6 bases). The CDR3 sequence is 14 residues long. Germline V CDR1 and CDR2: SGDLS, YYNGEE. Trimming removed 7 bases from V and 3 bases from J, with 15 bases in between. DNA of the CDR3: TGTGCCAGCCACTACTCAGGGAGGACAGATACGCAGTATTTT. This sequence encodes CASHYSGRTDTQYF.

This clone was picked up a small number of times. This chain connects TRBV5-4 to TRBJ1-4; 8 bases align to TRBD1. Germline V gene lookup returns CDR1 SGHNT and CDR2 YYREEE (reference sequence). The ends lost 4 bases at V and 7 bases at J; junction bases unmatched: 3. There are 13 residues in the CDR3. Here the CDR3 reads CASSLTGGEKLFF. CDR3 DNA sequence: TGTGCCAGCAGCCTTACAGGGGGTGAAAAACTGTTTTTT.

V gene TRBV4-1 combines with J gene TRBJ1-1; TRBD1 aligns across 9 bases. V was pared by 1 base and J by 0 bases, with 0 bases of the junction left unmatched. The CDR3 has 15 residues. Germline CDR1 MGHRA, CDR2 YSYEKL. The CDR3 DNA reads TGCGCCAGCAGCCAAGGGGACAGGGTGAACACTGAAGCTTTCTTT. Residues: CASSQGDRVNTEAFF.

This chain connects TRBV5-6 to TRBJ2-2, with 8 bases lining up with TRBD2. Germline V CDR1 and CDR2: SGHDT, YYEEEE. V lost 4 bases and J lost 1; bases outside the gene matches: 6. The CDR3 is made up of 16 amino acids. The CDR3 DNA is TGTGCCAGCAGCCCTTGGACTAGCTGGAACACCGGGGAGCTGTTTTTT. Protein: CASSPWTSWNTGELFF.

This clone was observed a single time. The V and J genes are TRBV21-1 and TRBJ2-1; the table assigns TRBD2, which was not confirmed against the DNA. TRBV21-1 is tagged as a pseudogene. This CDR3 contains 15 residues. The CDR3 loop is CASSKGLAGAGEQFF. The DNA of the CDR3 is TGTGCCAGCAGCAAAGGACTAGCGGGAGCGGGTGAGCAGTTCTTC.

The chain couples TRBV5-1 to TRBJ2-7; 7 bases are a match to TRBD1. Germline values: CDR1 SGHRS, CDR2 YFSETQ. The CDR3 sequence is 14 residues long. Losses at the gene ends were 3 bases for V and 3 bases for J; bases not matched to a gene: 6. The CDR3 protein is CASSYRGGDYEQYF. DNA of the CDR3: TGCGCCAGCAGCTACAGGGGTGGGGACTACGAGCAGTACTTC.

The chain couples TRBV7-3 to TRBJ1-1; D unclear. Trimming took off 5 bases at V and 1 base at J, with 8 bases between the two ends. Germline V lookup: CDR1 SGHTA, CDR2 FQGTGA. The CDR3 consists of 13 residues. The CDR3 loop reads CASSNLRNTEAFF. The CDR3, as DNA: TGTGCCAGCAGCAACCTTAGGAACACTGAAGCTTTCTTT. Full variable domain (missing parts from reference TRBV7-3 and TRBJ1-1): GAGVSQTPSNKVTEKGKYVELRCDPISGHTALYWYRQSLGQGPEFLIYFQGTGAADDSGLPNDRFFAVRPEGSVSTLKIQRTERGDSAVYLCASSNLRNTEAFFGQGTRLTVV.

The genes are TRBV2 and TRBJ2-1; 7 bases are a match to TRBD2. The CDR3 is 15 amino acids. Trimming removed 3 bases from V and 8 bases from J; junction bases left unmatched: 10. Looked up from germline, CDR1 is SNHLY and CDR2 is FYNNEI. The CDR3 loop reads CASSEMGLQIDEQFF. The CDR3 DNA reads TGTGCCAGCAGTGAGATGGGACTACAGATAGATGAGCAGTTCTTC.

The chain has TRBV7-2 and TRBJ2-7; TRBD2 agrees at 13 bases. The CDR3 extends over 15 amino acids. Germline loops: CDR1 SGHTA, CDR2 FQGNSA. V was pared by 3 bases and J by 2 bases, with 1 base of the junction left unmatched. The CDR3 nucleotides read TGTGCCAGCAGCTTCGGACTAGCGGGGGCCTACGAGCAGTACTTC. Amino acids: CASSFGLAGAYEQYF.

The chain combines TRBV27 with TRBJ2-5; D is perhaps TRBD1 (6 bases). V lost 0 bases, J lost 4 bases, and 12 bases lay in between. The CDR3 has 15 amino acids. Germline V lookup: CDR1 MNHEY, CDR2 SMNVEV (reference sequence). CDR3 in amino acids: CASSLSGQRRETQYF. The CDR3 DNA sequence: TGTGCCAGCAGTTTATCGGGACAACGGCGAGAGACCCAGTACTTC.

The rearrangement links TRBV7-2 to TRBJ2-7, with D possibly TRBD2 on 5 matching bases. This CDR3 region has 15 residues. Germline V gene data show CDR1 as SGHTA and CDR2 as FQGNSA. Between the trimmed V and J ends, which lost 5 bases and 1 base, there was a span of 15 bases. CDR3 loop: CASSPRQSGSYEQYF. The DNA for the CDR3 is TGTGCCAGCAGCCCACGCCAGTCGGGATCCTACGAGCAGTACTTC.

The V and J genes are TRBV9 and TRBJ2-2; D is unresolved. The ends were cut back, 1 base at V and 9 bases at J, with 16 bases in the middle. The germline V gene has CDR1 SGDLS and CDR2 YYNGEE. This CDR3 has 15 amino acids. Written as DNA, the CDR3 is TGTGCCAGCAGCGTACGCCCCAGTTCCCCGCGGGAGCTGTTTTTT. It codes for CASSVRPSSPRELFF. The full variable domain, with the rest looked up from reference TRBV9 and TRBJ2-2, is DSGVTQTPKHLITATGQRVTLRCSPRSGDLSVYWYQQSLDQGLQFLIQYYNGEERAKGNILERFSAQQFPDLHSELNLSSLELGDSALYFCASSVRPSSPRELFFGEGSRLTVL.

This clone occurred once. V gene TRBV7-9 combines with J gene TRBJ2-2; no clear D gene. V lost 5 bases and J lost 6, with 19 bases in between. This CDR3 is built from 16 residues. CDR1 and CDR2 (germline): SEHNR, FQNEAQ (reference sequence). The CDR3 reads CASSPAFVSAAGELFF. The CDR3 nucleotides are TGTGCCAGCAGCCCCGCCTTCGTGAGTGCGGCCGGGGAGCTGTTTTTT.

The CDR3 spells CASSLEMQGANTGELFF. The CDR3 DNA follows: TGCGCCAGCAGCTTGGAAATGCAGGGGGCGAACACCGGGGAGCTGTTTTTT. The J gene is TRBJ2-2, the V gene TRBV5-1; 7 bases match TRBD1. The trim removed 0 bases at V and 0 bases at J, leaving 5 bases unmatched. Looked up from germline, CDR1 is SGHRS and CDR2 is YFSETQ. This CDR3 is built from 17 residues.

V usage is TRBV6-5 and J usage is TRBJ1-5; D call uncertain. Germline V gene data show CDR1 as MNHEY and CDR2 as SVGAGI. CDR3 length: 13 amino acids. V dropped 5 bases and J dropped 10 bases, with 15 bases sitting between them. The CDR3 is CASSPREAQPQHF. DNA of the CDR3: TGTGCCAGCAGTCCCCGGGAGGCCCAACCCCAGCATTTT.

The chain joins TRBV6-1 to TRBJ1-2, with 9 bases identical to TRBD1. Losses at the gene ends were 2 bases for V and 5 bases for J; bases not matched to a gene: 9. The length of the CDR3 is 16 residues. The germline CDR1 and CDR2 sequences are MNHNS and SASEGT. The chain's CDR3 is CASSEPGTGKIYGYTF. The CDR3 DNA sequence: TGTGCCAGCAGTGAACCCGGGACAGGGAAGATATATGGCTACACCTTC.

V is TRBV6-5 and J is TRBJ2-7, with TRBD1 matching over 7 bases. J was trimmed by 3 bases and V by 6 bases; bases with no gene match: 8. The germline V gene has CDR1 MNHEY and CDR2 SVGAGI. This CDR3 comprises 14 residues. This chain's CDR3 is CASRFVAGGYEQYF. The CDR3 nucleotides are TGTGCCAGCAGGTTTGTCGCAGGGGGCTACGAGCAGTACTTC.

V and J are TRBV10-2 and TRBJ2-7, with TRBD2 identical over 8 bases. The CDR3 contains 15 residues. Trimming at V came to 3 bases and at J to 0 bases, leaving 4 bases not matched to a gene. The germline V gene has CDR1 WSHSY and CDR2 SAAADI. The CDR3 region is CASSERGGISYEQYF. In nucleotides, the CDR3 is TGCGCCAGCAGTGAACGGGGGGGCATCTCCTACGAGCAGTACTTC.

The chain carries TRBV7-9 and TRBJ1-1; 10 bases fit TRBD1. Germline values: CDR1 SEHNR, CDR2 FQNEAQ (reference sequence). CDR3 size: 15 residues. V trimming: 4 bases; J trimming: 4 bases; junction bases outside the gene matches: 6. CDR3 sequence reads: CASSSGTGASTEAFF. The DNA of the CDR3 is TGTGCCAGCAGCTCCGGGACAGGGGCGAGCACTGAAGCTTTCTTT.

In DNA form, the CDR3 reads TGTGCCAGCAGCGTGACCCCCCGGGACACAGATACGCAGTATTTT. Its translation: CASSVTPRDTDTQYF. The chain employs TRBV9 and TRBJ2-3; a possible D gene is TRBD2 (5 bases). Germline CDR1 reads SGDLS; CDR2 reads YYNGEE. This CDR3 is built from 15 residues. V lost 2 bases, J lost 2 bases, and 12 bases lay in between.

This sequence joins TRBV25-1 and TRBJ1-2, with 7 bases matching TRBD1. The CDR3 sequence is 12 residues long. The junction had 2 bases not matched to a gene; V was cut back by 7 bases and J by 3 bases. Germline assignment: CDR1 MGHDK and CDR2 SYGVNS. The CDR3: CASMQGDYGYTF. CDR3 nucleotides: TGTGCCAGCATGCAGGGGGACTATGGCTACACCTTC.

The genes are TRBV27 and TRBJ1-1; tentatively, D is TRBD1 (5 bases). Trimming pared 6 bases from V and 7 bases from J, leaving 21 bases between. Germline CDR1 and CDR2: MNHEY and SMNVEV (reference sequence). CDR3 length equals 15 residues. The CDR3 bases are TGTGCCAGCAGCCCCCTGGGCGGACACCACGTTGAAGCTTTCTTT. Amino acid sequence: CASSPLGGHHVEAFF.

V and J are TRBV7-9 and TRBJ1-2, with unresolved D. Germline CDR1 is SEHNR and CDR2 is FQNEAQ (reference sequence). The length of the CDR3 is 12 residues. Trimming left V 5 bases short and J 2 bases short, with 6 bases between. CDR3 protein: CASSPGNYGYTF. Written as DNA, the CDR3 is TGTGCCAGCAGCCCCGGGAACTATGGCTACACCTTC.

This clone was found once. The gene calls are TRBV5-1 and TRBJ2-1; the match to TRBD2 covers 11 bases. The CDR3 is 14 amino acids. After removal of 8 bases from V and 1 base from J, the junction contained 2 bases not matched to a gene. The germline gives CDR1 SGHRS, CDR2 YFSETQ. The CDR3 coding sequence is TGCGCCAGTACTAGCGGGAGTTCCTACAATGAGCAGTTCTTC. This encodes CASTSGSSYNEQFF.

This sequence joins TRBV6-5 and TRBJ2-7; 12 bases align to TRBD1. There are 14 residues in the CDR3. V was pared by 5 bases and J by 5 bases, with 4 bases of the junction left unmatched. Germline CDR1 and CDR2: MNHEY and SVGAGI. For the CDR3, the DNA is TGTGCCAGCAGTCGGGACAGGGGGCAGGACGAGCAGTACTTC. It encodes CASSRDRGQDEQYF.